This T cell receptor (beta chain) was sequenced for a study of human T cells and chemical hapten exposure. The time point here: patch test 1, 2 weeks after DPC sensitization. Indicated treatment: therapeutic diphenylcyclopropenone sensitization with weekly scalp DPC. This clonotype was observed at least ten times. The V gene's germline CDR1 is LGHDT and CDR2 YNNKEL (reference sequence). The CDR3 is 16 amino acids. The ends were cut back, 4 bases at V and 1 base at J, with 16 bases in the middle. From the RACE reads, TCRdb called clonotypes with MiXCR, one entry per CDR3 protein. The sample has some 170,000 distinct CDR3 sequences, around 22% seen once.

The material sequenced was whole blood, taken in connection with sensitization to the hapten diphenylcyclopropenone (DPC). This sequence was found in a woman between 45 and 65 years old with alopecia areata. Some clones in this sample may be carry-over from other donors' samples. The chain employs TRBV3-1 and TRBJ2-5; D ambiguous. DNA of the CDR3: TGTGCCAGCAGCCTACCCGGCGGCGCAATCCAAGAGACCCAGTACTTC. Protein sequence: CASSLPGGAIQETQYF.